This T cell receptor (beta chain) stems from a study of cytomegalovirus exposure and HLA in healthy donors. In the PCR, 60 Vbeta and 13 Jbeta primers were used. The assay was immunoSEQ multiplex PCR, and TCRdb's table has in-frame clones only and misses some. The table shows around 150,000 clones, with over 60% occurring only once. This clone was detected once. The antigen is unknown. V gave up 7 bases and J gave up 5 bases, with 8 bases separating them. The germline CDR1 and CDR2 sequences are SQVTM and ANQGSEA. The CDR3 is 10 amino acids. Study-level results: Some V segments could not be told apart, so they were left out, TRBV6-2 and TRBV6-3 among them.

This TCR came from a middle-aged man in good health and CMV-seronegative. The rearrangement links TRBV29-1 to TRBJ2-5; D not certain. The sequenced sample was PBMCs. In DNA, the CDR3 is TGCAGCGGTGGTCGGGAGACCCAGTACTTC. It is translated as CSGGRETQYF.